A single sample gave rise to the 2 T cell receptor beta chains below, sequenced in a study of shared clonotypes between healthy human individuals. TCRdb keeps only in-frame clones here, not all; method: immunoSEQ multiplex PCR. Of approximately 2.5 million clones listed, approximately 94% are singletons. The specimen sequenced was naive CD4+ T cells from PBMCs. Indicated subset: CD45RA+ positively selected. These TCRs come from a man aged 18 to 29 in good health. Some clones in this sample may be carry-over from other donors' samples.

The rearrangement joins TRBV9 to TRBJ2-4; 8 positions match TRBD1. The V gene end was trimmed by 1 base and the J gene end by 9 bases; junction bases not matched to a gene: 6. CDR3 length equals 14 residues. Germline V CDR1 and CDR2: SGDLS, YYNGEE. CDR3 in DNA: TGTGCCAGCAGCGTAACGCAGGGGGCAGGCATTCAGTACTTC. It is translated as CASSVTQGAGIQYF.

The V and J genes are TRBV5-5 and TRBJ2-2; D remains unclear. Germline V CDR1 and CDR2: SGHKS, YYEKEE (reference sequence). V was clipped by 6 bases and J by 8 bases, with 20 bases between them. The CDR3 length is 15 residues. This chain's CDR3 is CASTPQVFGYGELFF. The DNA for the CDR3 is TGTGCCAGCACCCCCCAGGTGTTCGGATATGGGGAGCTGTTTTTT.